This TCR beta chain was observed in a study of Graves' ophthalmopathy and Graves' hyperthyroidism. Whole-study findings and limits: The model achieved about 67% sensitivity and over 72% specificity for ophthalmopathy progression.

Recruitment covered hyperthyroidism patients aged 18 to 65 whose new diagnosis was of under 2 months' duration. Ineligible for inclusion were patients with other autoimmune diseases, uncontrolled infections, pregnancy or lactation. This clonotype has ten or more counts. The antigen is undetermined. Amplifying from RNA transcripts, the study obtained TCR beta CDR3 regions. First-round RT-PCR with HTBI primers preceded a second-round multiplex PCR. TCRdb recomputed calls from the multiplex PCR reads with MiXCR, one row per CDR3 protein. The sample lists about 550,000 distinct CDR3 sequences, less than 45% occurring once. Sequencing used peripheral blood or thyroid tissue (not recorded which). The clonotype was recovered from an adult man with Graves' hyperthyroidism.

The DNA of the CDR3 is TGTGCCAGCAGCCCGACAATGAACACTGAAGCTTTCTTT. This translates into CASSPTMNTEAFF. The V and J genes are TRBV5-6 and TRBJ1-1; D unclear. Trimming removed 4 bases at V and 0 bases at J, with 7 bases between. The CDR3 sequence is 13 residues long. The V gene's germline CDR1 is SGHDT and CDR2 YYEEEE.